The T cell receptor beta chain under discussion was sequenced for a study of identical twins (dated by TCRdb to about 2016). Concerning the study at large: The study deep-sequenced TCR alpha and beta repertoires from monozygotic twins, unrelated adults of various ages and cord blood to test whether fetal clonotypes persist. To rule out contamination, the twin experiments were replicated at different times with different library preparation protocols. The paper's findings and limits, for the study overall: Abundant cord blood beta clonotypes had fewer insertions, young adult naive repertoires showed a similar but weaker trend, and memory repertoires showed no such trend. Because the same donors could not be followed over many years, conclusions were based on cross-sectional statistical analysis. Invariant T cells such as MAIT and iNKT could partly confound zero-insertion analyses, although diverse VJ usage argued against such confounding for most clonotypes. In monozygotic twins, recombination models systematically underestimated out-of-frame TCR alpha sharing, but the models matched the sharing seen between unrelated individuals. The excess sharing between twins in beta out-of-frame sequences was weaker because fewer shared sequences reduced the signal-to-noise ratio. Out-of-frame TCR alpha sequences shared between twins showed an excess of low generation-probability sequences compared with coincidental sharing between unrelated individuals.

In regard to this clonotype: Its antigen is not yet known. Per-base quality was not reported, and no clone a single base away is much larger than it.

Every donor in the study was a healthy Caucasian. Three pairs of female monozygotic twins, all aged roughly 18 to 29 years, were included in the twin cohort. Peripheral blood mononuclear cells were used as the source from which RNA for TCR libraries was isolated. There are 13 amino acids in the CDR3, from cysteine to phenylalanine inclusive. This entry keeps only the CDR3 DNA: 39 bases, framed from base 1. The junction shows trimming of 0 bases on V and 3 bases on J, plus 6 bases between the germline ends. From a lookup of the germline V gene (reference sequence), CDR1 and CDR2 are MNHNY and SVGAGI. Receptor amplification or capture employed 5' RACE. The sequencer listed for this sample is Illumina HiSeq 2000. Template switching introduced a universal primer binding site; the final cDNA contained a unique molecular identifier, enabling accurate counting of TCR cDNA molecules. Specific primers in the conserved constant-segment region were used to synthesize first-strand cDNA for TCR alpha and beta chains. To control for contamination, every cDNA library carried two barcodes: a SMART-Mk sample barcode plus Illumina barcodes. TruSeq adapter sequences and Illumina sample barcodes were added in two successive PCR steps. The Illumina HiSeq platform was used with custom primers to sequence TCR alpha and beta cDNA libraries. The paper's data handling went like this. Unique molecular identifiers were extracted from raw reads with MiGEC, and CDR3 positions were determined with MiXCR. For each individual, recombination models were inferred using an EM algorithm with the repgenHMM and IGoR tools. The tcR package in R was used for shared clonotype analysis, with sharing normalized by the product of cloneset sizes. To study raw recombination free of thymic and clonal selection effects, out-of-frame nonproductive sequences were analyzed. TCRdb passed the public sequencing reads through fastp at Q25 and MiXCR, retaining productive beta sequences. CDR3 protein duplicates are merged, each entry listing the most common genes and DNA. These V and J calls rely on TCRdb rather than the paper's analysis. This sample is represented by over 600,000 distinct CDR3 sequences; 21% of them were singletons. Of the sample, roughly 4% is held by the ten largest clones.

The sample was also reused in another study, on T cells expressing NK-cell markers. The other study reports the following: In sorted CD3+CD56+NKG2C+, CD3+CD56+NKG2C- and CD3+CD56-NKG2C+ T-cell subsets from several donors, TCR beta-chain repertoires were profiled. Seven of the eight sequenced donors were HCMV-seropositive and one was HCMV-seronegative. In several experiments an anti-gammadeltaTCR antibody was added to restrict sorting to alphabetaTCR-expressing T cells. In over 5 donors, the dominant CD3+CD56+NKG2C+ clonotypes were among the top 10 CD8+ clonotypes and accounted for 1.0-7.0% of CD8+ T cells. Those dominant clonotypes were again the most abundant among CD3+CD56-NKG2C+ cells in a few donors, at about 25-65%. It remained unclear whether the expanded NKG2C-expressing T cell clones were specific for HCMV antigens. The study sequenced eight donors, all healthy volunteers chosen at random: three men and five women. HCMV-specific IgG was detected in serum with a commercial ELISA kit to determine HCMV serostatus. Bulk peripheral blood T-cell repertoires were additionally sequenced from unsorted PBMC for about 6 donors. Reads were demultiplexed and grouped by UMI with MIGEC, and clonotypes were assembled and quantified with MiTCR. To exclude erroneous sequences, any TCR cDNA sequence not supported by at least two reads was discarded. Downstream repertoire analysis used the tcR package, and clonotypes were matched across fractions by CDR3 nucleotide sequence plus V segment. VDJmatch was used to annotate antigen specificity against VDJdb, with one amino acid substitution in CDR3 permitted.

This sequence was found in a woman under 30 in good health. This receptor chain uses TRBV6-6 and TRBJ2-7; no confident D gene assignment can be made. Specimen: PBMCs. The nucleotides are TGTGCCAGCAGTTACTCGGATTTCTACGAGCAGTACTTC. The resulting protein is CASSYSDFYEQYF.